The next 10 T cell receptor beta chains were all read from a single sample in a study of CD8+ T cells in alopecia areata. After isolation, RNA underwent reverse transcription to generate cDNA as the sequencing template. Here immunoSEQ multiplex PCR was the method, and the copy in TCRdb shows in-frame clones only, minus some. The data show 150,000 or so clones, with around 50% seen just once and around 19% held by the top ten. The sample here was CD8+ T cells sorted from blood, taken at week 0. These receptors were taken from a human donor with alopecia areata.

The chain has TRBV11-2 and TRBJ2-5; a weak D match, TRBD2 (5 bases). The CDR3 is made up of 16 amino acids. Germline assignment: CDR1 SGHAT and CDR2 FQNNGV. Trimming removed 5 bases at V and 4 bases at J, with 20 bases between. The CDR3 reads CASSPPPSSSLETQYF. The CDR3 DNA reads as TGTGCCAGCAGCCCCCCCCCGTCTAGCAGTCTAGAGACCCAGTACTTC.

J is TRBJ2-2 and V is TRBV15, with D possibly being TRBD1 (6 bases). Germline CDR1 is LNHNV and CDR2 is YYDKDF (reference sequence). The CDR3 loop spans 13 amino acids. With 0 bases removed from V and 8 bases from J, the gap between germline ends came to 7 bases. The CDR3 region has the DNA TGTGCCACCAGCAGAGAAGGGGGAGGGGAGCTGTTTTTT. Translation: CATSREGGGELFF.

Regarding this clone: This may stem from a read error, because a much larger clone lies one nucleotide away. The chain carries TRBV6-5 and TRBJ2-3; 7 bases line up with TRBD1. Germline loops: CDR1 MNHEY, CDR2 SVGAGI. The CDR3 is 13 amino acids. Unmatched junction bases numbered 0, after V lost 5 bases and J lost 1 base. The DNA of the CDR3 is TGTGCCAGCAGTGACAGGGGCACAGATACGCAGTATTTT. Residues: CASSDRGTDTQYF.

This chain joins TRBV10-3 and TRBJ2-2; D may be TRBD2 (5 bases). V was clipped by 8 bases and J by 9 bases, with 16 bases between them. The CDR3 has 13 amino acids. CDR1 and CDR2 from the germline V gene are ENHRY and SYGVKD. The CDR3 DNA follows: TGTGCCATCGCTGGGTCCGGAGGACGGGAGCTGTTTTTT. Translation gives CAIAGSGGRELFF.

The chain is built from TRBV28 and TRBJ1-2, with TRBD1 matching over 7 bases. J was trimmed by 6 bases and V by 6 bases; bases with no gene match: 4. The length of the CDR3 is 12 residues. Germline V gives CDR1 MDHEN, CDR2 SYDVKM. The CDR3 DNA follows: TGTGCCAGCAGGATAGGGACAGATGGCTACACCTTC. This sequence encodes CASRIGTDGYTF.

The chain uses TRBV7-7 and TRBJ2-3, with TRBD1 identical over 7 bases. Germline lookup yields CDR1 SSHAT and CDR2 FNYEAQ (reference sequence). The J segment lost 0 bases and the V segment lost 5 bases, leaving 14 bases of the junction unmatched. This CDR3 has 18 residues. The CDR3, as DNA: TGTGCCAGCAGCATCGGGACAGACTTTCCCTCTAGCACAGATACGCAGTATTTT. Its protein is CASSIGTDFPSSTDTQYF.

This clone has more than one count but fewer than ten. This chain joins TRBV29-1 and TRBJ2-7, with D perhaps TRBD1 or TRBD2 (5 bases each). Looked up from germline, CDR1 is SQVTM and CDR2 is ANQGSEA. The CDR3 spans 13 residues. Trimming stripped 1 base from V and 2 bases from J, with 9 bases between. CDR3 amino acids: CSVEGDRPYEQYF. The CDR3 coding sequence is TGCAGCGTTGAAGGGGACCGTCCCTACGAGCAGTACTTC.

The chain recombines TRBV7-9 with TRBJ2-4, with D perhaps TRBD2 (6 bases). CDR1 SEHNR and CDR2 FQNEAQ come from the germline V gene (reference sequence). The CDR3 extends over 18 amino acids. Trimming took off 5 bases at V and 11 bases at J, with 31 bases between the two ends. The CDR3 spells CASSTSGTSSISGTFQYF. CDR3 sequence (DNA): TGTGCCAGCAGCACCTCCGGGACTTCCTCTATAAGCGGAACATTTCAGTACTTC.

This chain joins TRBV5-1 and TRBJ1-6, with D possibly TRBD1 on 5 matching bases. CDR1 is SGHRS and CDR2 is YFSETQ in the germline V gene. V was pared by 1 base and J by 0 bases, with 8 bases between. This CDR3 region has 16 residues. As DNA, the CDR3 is TGCGCCAGCAGCTTGTGGGGCAGCTCCTATAATTCACCCCTCCACTTT. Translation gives CASSLWGSSYNSPLHF.

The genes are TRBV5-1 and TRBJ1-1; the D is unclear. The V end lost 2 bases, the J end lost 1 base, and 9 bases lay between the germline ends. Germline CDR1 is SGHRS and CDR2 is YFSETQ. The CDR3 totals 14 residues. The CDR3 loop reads CASSLRRANTEAFF. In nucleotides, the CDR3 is TGCGCCAGCAGCTTAAGACGGGCGAACACTGAAGCTTTCTTT.